The TCR beta chain described here comes from a study of beta chain features in type 1 diabetes. This clone was recorded a few times. Its antigen is undetermined. Sequencing targeted expressed TCRB transcripts, as all isolated RNA had been reverse transcribed. The average read count of naive, central memory and regulatory T cell samples was around 3.8 million. Clones were read by immunoSEQ multiplex PCR, and TCRdb kept only the in-frame ones, dropping some. Of some 190,000 clones detected, roughly 8% appear once; the ten largest clones hold 0.5% to 0.55%. General observations from the study: All four CD4+ subsets of Type 1 diabetes patients contained TCRB CDR3s that were moderately but significantly shorter.

CDR1 LNHDA and CDR2 SQIVND come from the germline V gene (reference sequence). V shed 5 bases and J 8 bases; nucleotides not matched to a gene: 12. The CDR3 is 15 amino acids. The sequence came from a man younger than 35 with type 1 diabetes. The gene calls are TRBV19 and TRBJ2-5; TRBD1 agrees at 9 bases. Sequencing input: central memory CD4+ T cells from blood. In DNA form, the CDR3 reads TGTGCCAGTAGTCTCTACTCTGGGACAGGGTCCACCCAGTACTTC. Translation: CASSLYSGTGSTQYF.